This entry lists 5 T cell receptor beta chains sequenced from one sample in a study of CXCR3-negative and CXCR3-positive naive CD8 T cells. Carrying UMI labels, the TRB cDNA libraries were prepared through 5' RACE. TCRdb reprocessed the 5' RACE reads and reports one entry per CDR3 protein, with no DNA. Its listing shows 80,000 to 95,000 distinct CDR3 sequences. The specimen sequenced was naive CXCR3- CD8+ T cells from blood. Subset indicated: CD45RO-CCR7+CD27+CD95- naive CD8+ T cells lacking CXCR3 (TNR3-). These receptors were taken from a human donor in good health. Some clones in this sample may be carry-over from other donors' samples.

The CDR3 spells CASSIGSGKLFF. The chain couples TRBV19 to TRBJ1-4. Germline V gene lookup returns CDR1 LNHDA and CDR2 SQIVND (reference sequence). CDR3 length equals 12 residues.

The chain carries TRBV5-6 and TRBJ2-7. The CDR3 is 13 residues long. Per germline, CDR1 SGHDT and CDR2 YYEEEE. The CDR3: CASSLQAPYEQYF.

The V call is TRBV6-1, the J call TRBJ2-1; TCRdb calls TRBD2, which cannot be checked without DNA. CDR3 length: 12 residues. Germline CDR1 is MNHNS and CDR2 is SASEGT. The CDR3 region is CASSETSYEQFF.

The rearrangement uses TRBV7-6 and TRBJ2-3; TCRdb selects TRBD1, and the lack of DNA leaves this call unchecked. This CDR3 spans 12 amino acids. The germline CDR1 and CDR2 sequences are SGHVS and FNYEAQ. The chain's CDR3 is CASRGETDTQYF. The whole variable domain, remainder taken from reference TRBV7-6 and TRBJ2-3, is GAGVSQSPRYKVTKRGQDVALRCDPISGHVSLYWYRQALGQGPEFLTYFNYEAQQDKSGLPNDRFSAERPEGSISTLTIQRTEQRDSAMYRCASRGETDTQYFGPGTRLTVL.

The chain employs TRBV5-1 and TRBJ2-5; the TRBD1 assignment by TCRdb is unverifiable without DNA. In germline, CDR1 is SGHRS, CDR2 YFSETQ. The CDR3 is 14 amino acids. CDR3 sequence reads: CASRSTGGQETQYF.